One T cell receptor (beta chain) is described in this entry. The data were obtained in a study of control samples from healthy donors and cancer patients. V was trimmed by 3 bases and J by 1 base, leaving 4 bases between them. This CDR3 is 12 amino acids long. Germline CDR1 SGDLS, CDR2 YYNGEE. The data were produced by immunoSEQ multiplex PCR, yet TCRdb's version contains in-frame clones alone and is incomplete. This table has approximately 120,000 clones, over 75% appearing once. The rearrangement joins TRBV9 to TRBJ2-5; D unresolved. The receptor comes from a man aged 18 to 30 in good health. The sequencing input was blood. The CDR3 region is CASSEGQETQYF. For the CDR3, the DNA is TGTGCCAGCAGCGAGGGCCAAGAGACCCAGTACTTC. Together with reference TRBV9 and TRBJ2-5, the CDR3 gives the full variable domain: DSGVTQTPKHLITATGQRVTLRCSPRSGDLSVYWYQQSLDQGLQFLIQYYNGEERAKGNILERFSAQQFPDLHSELNLSSLELGDSALYFCASSEGQETQYFGPGTRLLVL.